This T cell receptor (beta chain) was obtained from a study of control samples from healthy donors and cancer patients. The CDR3 covers 14 residues. The V and J ends lost 6 bases and 0 bases respectively, with 11 bases between them. Germline CDR1 ENHRY, CDR2 SYGVKD. Clones were sequenced by immunoSEQ multiplex PCR, and TCRdb holds only the in-frame ones, with some missing. The profile shows some 150,000 clones, roughly 94% of them singletons. The V call is TRBV10-3, the J call TRBJ1-1; D might be TRBD1 (5 bases). Material: PBMCs. The clonotype comes from a man aged 60-69 years with colorectal cancer. The CDR3, as DNA: TGTGCCATCAGCTCCGGGACTTTGAACACTGAAGCTTTCTTT. It is translated as CAISSGTLNTEAFF.